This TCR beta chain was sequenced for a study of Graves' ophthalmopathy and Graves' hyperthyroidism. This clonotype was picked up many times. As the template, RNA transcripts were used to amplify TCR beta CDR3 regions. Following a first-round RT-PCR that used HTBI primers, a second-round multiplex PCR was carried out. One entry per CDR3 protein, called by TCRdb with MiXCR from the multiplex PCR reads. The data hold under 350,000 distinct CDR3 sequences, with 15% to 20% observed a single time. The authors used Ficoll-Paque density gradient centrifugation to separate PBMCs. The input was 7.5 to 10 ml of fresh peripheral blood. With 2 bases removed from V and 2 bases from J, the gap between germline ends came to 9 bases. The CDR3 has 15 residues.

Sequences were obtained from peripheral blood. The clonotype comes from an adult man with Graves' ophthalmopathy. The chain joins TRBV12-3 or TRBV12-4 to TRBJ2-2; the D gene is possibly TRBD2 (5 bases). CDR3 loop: CASSLRLANTGELFF. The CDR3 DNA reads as TGTGCCAGCAGTTTACGGCTAGCAAACACCGGGGAGCTGTTTTTT.